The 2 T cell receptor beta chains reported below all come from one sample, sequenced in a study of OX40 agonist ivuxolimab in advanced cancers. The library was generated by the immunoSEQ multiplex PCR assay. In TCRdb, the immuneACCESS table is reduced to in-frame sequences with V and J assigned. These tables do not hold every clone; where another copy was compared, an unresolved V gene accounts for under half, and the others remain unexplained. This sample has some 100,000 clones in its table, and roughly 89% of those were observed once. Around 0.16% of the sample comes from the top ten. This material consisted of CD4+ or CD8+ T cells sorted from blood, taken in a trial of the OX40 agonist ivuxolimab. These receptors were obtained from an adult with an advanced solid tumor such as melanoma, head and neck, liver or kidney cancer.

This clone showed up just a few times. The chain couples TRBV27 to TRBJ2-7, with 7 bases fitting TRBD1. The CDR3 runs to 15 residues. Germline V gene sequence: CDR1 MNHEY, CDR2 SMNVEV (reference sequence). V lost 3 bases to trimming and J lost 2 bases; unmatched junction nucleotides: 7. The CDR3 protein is CASSFVPDRTYEQYF. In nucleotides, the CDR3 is TGTGCCAGCAGTTTCGTCCCGGACAGGACCTACGAGCAGTACTTC.

CDR3 DNA: TGTGCCAGCAGCTTGACAGGGAGTTTCGGCTACACCTTC. Its protein product is CASSLTGSFGYTF. V and J are TRBV5-4 and TRBJ1-2; a possible D gene is TRBD1 (6 bases). The V and J ends lost 1 base and 8 bases respectively, with 12 bases between them. CDR1 and CDR2 (germline): SGHNT, YYREEE (reference sequence). The CDR3 runs 13 residues.